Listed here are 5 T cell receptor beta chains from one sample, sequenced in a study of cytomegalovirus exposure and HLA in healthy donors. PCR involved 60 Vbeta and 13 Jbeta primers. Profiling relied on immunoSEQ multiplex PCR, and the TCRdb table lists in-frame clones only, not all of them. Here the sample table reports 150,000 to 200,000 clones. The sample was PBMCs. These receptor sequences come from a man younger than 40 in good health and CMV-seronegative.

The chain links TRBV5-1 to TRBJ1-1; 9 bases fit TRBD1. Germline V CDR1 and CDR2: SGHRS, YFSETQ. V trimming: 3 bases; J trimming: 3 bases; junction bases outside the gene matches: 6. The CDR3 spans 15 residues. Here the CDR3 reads CASSSQGQGDTEAFF. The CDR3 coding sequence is TGCGCCAGCAGCTCACAGGGACAGGGTGACACTGAAGCTTTCTTT.

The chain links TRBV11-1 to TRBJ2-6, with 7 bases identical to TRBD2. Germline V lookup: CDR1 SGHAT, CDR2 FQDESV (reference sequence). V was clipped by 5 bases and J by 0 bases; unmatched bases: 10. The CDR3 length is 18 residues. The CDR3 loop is CASSDTGRTSSGANVLTF. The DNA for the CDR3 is TGTGCCAGCAGCGACACGGGACGGACTAGCTCTGGGGCCAACGTCCTGACTTTC. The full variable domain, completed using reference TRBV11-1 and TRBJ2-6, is EAEVAQSPRYKITEKSQAVAFWCDPISGHATLYWYRQILGQGPELLVQFQDESVVDDSQLPKDRFSAERLKGVDSTLKIQPAELGDSAMYLCASSDTGRTSSGANVLTFGAGSRLTVL.

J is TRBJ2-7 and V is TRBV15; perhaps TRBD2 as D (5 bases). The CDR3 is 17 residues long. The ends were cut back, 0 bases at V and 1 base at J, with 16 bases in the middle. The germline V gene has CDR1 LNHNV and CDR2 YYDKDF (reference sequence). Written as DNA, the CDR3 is TGTGCCACCAGCAGAGATCGGGTGGGATCGGGGTCCTACGAGCAGTACTTC. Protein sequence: CATSRDRVGSGSYEQYF. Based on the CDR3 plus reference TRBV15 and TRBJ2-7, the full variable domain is DAMVIQNPRYQVTQFGKPVTLSCSQTLNHNVMYWYQQKSSQAPKLLFHYYDKDFNNEADTPDNFQSRRPNTSFCFLDIRSPGLGDTAMYLCATSRDRVGSGSYEQYFGPGTRLTVT.

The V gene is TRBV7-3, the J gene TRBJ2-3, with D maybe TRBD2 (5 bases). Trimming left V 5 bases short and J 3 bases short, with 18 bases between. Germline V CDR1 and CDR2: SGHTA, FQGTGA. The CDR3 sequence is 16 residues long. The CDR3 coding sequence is TGTGCCAGCAGCCCATCTACTAGTCCCGGGACAGATACGCAGTATTTT. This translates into CASSPSTSPGTDTQYF.

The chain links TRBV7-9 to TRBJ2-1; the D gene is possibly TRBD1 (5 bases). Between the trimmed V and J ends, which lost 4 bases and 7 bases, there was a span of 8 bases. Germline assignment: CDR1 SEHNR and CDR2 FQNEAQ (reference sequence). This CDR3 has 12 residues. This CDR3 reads CASSSRVNEQFF. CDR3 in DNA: TGTGCCAGCAGCTCCAGGGTTAATGAGCAGTTCTTC.